The rows below give T cell receptor beta chains drawn from one sample of a study of early T cells in non-severe SARS-CoV-2 infection. One entry per CDR3 protein, called by TCRdb with MiXCR from the 5' RACE reads. This table holds 70,000 to 95,000 distinct CDR3 sequences, more than 9% found once. Input material: whole blood. All receptors derive from an adult who was a healthcare worker with PCR-confirmed SARS-CoV-2 infection or an uninfected control (not recorded which). CDR3s include the opening cysteine and the closing phenylalanine or tryptophan. The order of the fields is J gene, V gene, clone size, D gene, CDR3 DNA, CDR3 protein. The D gene is left open where the match is weak. Part of the rows lack a size; the others show once, few, many or a class for expanded clones.

TRBJ2-1 | TRBV28 | few | . | TGTGCCGTCAGAACCTACAATGAGCAGTTCTTC | CAVRTYNEQFF
TRBJ2-6 | TRBV6-6 | many | . | TGTGCCAGCAGTTACCGGCACACACCCTCCCATTCTGGGGCCAACGTCCTGACTTTC | CASSYRHTPSHSGANVLTF
TRBJ1-2 | TRBV7-9 | many | . | TGTGCCAGCAGCTCCATGACCGGACAACCCTCCTATGGCTACACCTTC | CASSSMTGQPSYGYTF
TRBJ2-3 | TRBV7-3 | many | . | TGTGCCAGCAGCCACTCACTGGCGATGGATACGCAGTATTTT | CASSHSLAMDTQYF
TRBJ2-5 | TRBV20-1 | few | . | TGCAGTGCCCCGGGACCTATATGGTCAGAGAACCAAGAGACCCAGTACTTC | CSAPGPIWSENQETQYF
TRBJ2-2 | TRBV2 | many | . | TGTGCCAGCACCCTAACTTGGGGGGTTACCGGGGAGCTGTTTTTT | CASTLTWGVTGELFF
TRBJ2-6 | TRBV7-9 | medium-sized | . | TGTGCCAGCAGCTTAGTCGGAGACTCTGGGGCCAACGTCCTGACTTTC | CASSLVGDSGANVLTF
TRBJ2-7 | TRBV4-2 | few | TRBD2 | TGTGCCAGCAGCCAAGAGGTGCGGGAGGTCTCCTACGAGCAGTACTTC | CASSQEVREVSYEQYF
TRBJ2-1 | TRBV28 | many | . | TGTGCCAGCACCCCAGGAAATGAGCAGTTCTTC | CASTPGNEQFF
TRBJ1-1 | TRBV27 | many | . | TGTGCCAGCAGTTTTGGGCAGGCGGGCACTGAAGCTTTCTTT | CASSFGQAGTEAFF
TRBJ2-7 | TRBV28 | few | . | TGTGCCAGCACGGCGGGAAGCTCCTACGAGCAGTACTTC | CASTAGSSYEQYF
TRBJ1-6 | TRBV12-3/TRBV12-4 | many | . | TGTGCCAGCAGTCCCGACAGATATAATTCACCCCTCCACTTT | CASSPDRYNSPLHF
TRBJ2-4 | TRBV11-2 | few | . | TGTGCCAGCAGTGGGGCGGACTGGAACATTCAGTACTTC | CASSGADWNIQYF
TRBJ2-2 | TRBV6-6 | many | TRBD1 | TGTGCCAGCACTCCAGCCGGGACAGTATGGTTTAGCACCGGGGAGCTGTTTTTT | CASTPAGTVWFSTGELFF
TRBJ1-1 | TRBV10-3 | many | . | TGTGCCATCACCTCCGGGACGGCGAACACTGAAGCTTTCTTT | CAITSGTANTEAFF
TRBJ2-2 | TRBV10-3 | many | . | TGTGCCATCAGTGATGGACGGCCGAACACCGGGGAGCTGTTTTTT | CAISDGRPNTGELFF
TRBJ1-3 | TRBV20-1 | many | . | TGCAGTGCTAGATCACCAGACTCTGGAAACACCATATATTTT | CSARSPDSGNTIYF
TRBJ2-3 | TRBV7-2 | . | TRBD2 | TGTGCCAGCAGCTTACGTGCGGGAGAGAACACAGATACGCAGTATTTT | CASSLRAGENTDTQYF
TRBJ2-5 | TRBV3-1 | few | . | TGTGCCAGCAGCCAAGTTGGGACGGATCAAGAGACCCAGTACTTC | CASSQVGTDQETQYF
TRBJ2-1 | TRBV28 | . | TRBD2 | TGTGCCAGCAGTTTATCCCTAGCGGGAGTTGGGGAGCAGTTCTTC | CASSLSLAGVGEQFF
TRBJ2-7 | TRBV7-9 | many | . | TGTGCCAGCAGCGTGGACTCTCTGCAGTACTTC | CASSVDSLQYF
TRBJ2-5 | TRBV20-1 | many | . | TGCAGCTTCCAGAGTGGAGAGACCCAGTACTTC | CSFQSGETQYF
TRBJ1-5 | TRBV5-1 | . | . | TGCGCCAGCAGCTTGGGTGGGGGATTCCAGCCCCAGCATTTT | CASSLGGGFQPQHF
TRBJ1-3 | TRBV20-1 | . | . | TGCAGTGCTAGCGTCATCCAGAGCTCTGGAAACACCATATATTTT | CSASVIQSSGNTIYF
TRBJ1-1 | TRBV20-1 | few | . | TGCAGTGCAGGGACGGGGCAGGAGACTGAAGCTTTCTTT | CSAGTGQETEAFF
TRBJ2-7 | TRBV10-3 | many | . | TGTGCCATCAGTGAGTCGACAGCCTACGAGCAGTACTTC | CAISESTAYEQYF
TRBJ2-7 | TRBV20-1 | . | . | TGCAGTGCTAGCCCCGGTCAGGAAGACTCCTACGAGCAGTACTTC | CSASPGQEDSYEQYF